This is a list of T cell receptor beta chains from one sample in a study of blood T cell repertoires in COVID-19. The table came from immunoSEQ multiplex PCR; TCRdb's copy has only in-frame clones and leaves some out. The sample comprises about 130,000 clones, around 80% of which are singletons, and about 2% rests with the top ten. Sample: peripheral blood. All receptors derive from a man between 70 and 80 years old with acute or convalescent COVID-19. CDR3s include the opening cysteine and the closing phenylalanine or tryptophan. The D gene is left open where the match is weak. The size of a clone is reported for some rows only, either as once, few or many, or as a class for expanded clones.

CDR3 length	J gene	D gene	clone size	V gene	CDR3 DNA	CDR3 protein
13	TRBJ1-1	-	once	TRBV7-6	TGTGCCAGCAGTTATACCCAGGCTACTGAAGTTTTCTTT	CASSYTQATEVFF
13	TRBJ1-1	-	-	TRBV12-3/TRBV12-4	TGTGCCAGCAGTTTAGCGCTGGGGGCTCGGGCTTTCTTT	CASSLALGARAFF
18	TRBJ1-2	TRBD1	-	TRBV10-3	TGTGCCATCAGTCCTTACTCCACGCAGGGGGCCTTAATCTATGGCTACACCTTC	CAISPYSTQGALIYGYTF
13	TRBJ1-2	-	few	TRBV11-2	TGTGCCAGCAGCTTAGGCCTGGTCGGTGGCTACACCTTC	CASSLGLVGGYTF
12	TRBJ2-5	-	few	TRBV28	TGTGCCAGCAGGTCAGGTTGGGAGACCCAGTACTTC	CASRSGWETQYF
13	TRBJ2-5	TRBD2	once	TRBV5-1	TGCGCCAGCAGCTCTAGCGGGGGTAAGACCCAGTACTTC	CASSSSGGKTQYF
15	TRBJ2-3	TRBD2	-	TRBV5-1	TGCGCCAGCAGCTTGGATGGACTAGCGCCAGATACGCAGTATTTT	CASSLDGLAPDTQYF
14	TRBJ1-2	-	once	TRBV7-2	TGTGCCAGCAGCTTCCGGTTATTGAACTATGGCTACACCTTC	CASSFRLLNYGYTF
12	TRBJ1-1	-	-	TRBV6-6	TGTGCCAGCAGTTGGGGGGGGACTGAAGCTTTCTTT	CASSWGGTEAFF
14	TRBJ1-2	-	-	TRBV7-2	TGTGCCAGCAGCCGGGGGGGCGAGGTTGGTGGCTACACCTTC	CASSRGGEVGGYTF
16	TRBJ2-6	-	-	TRBV7-9	TGTGCCAGCAGCTTAGACAGGTACTCTGGGGCCAACGTCCTGACTTTC	CASSLDRYSGANVLTF
13	TRBJ2-7	-	-	TRBV12-5	TGTGCTAGTGGTTCCCCCGGAGTTTACGAGCAGTACTTC	CASGSPGVYEQYF
17	TRBJ1-6	-	-	TRBV11-2	TGTGCCAGCAGCTTATTCCGAGCGCGGGGGGCATGGTCACCCCTCCACTTT	CASSLFRARGAWSPLHF
14	TRBJ2-6	TRBD2	-	TRBV29-1	TGCAGCGTTGTAGCGGGAGCTGGGGCCAACGTCCTGACTTTC	CSVVAGAGANVLTF
18	TRBJ1-1	TRBD1	-	TRBV7-2	TGTGCCAGCAGCCAACCCACCTTCGTTGGACAGGGGAACACTGAAGCTTTCTTT	CASSQPTFVGQGNTEAFF
20	TRBJ1-1	TRBD1	many	TRBV5-5	TGTGCCAGCAGCGTCCGGGACAGGGGCAGGGTTCTCTCAATGAACACTGAAGCTTTCTTT	CASSVRDRGRVLSMNTEAFF